This T cell receptor (beta chain) emerged from a study of blood T cell repertoires in COVID-19. Overall study context: Sites in the United States, Italy and Spain provided acute and convalescent COVID-19 samples. Sources were T cells, B-cell-depleted T cells, or PBMCs; the material itself was cDNA or gDNA.

Per the authors' pipeline: By means of reference gene primer amplification, nucleated cell counts were estimated. The table came from immunoSEQ multiplex PCR; TCRdb's copy has only in-frame clones and leaves some out. V and J calls and clone size are copied from that table; D and trimming were computed from the DNA. The sample lists about 120,000 clones; over 70% were seen once. The table lists this clone with a few counts. What was sequenced was peripheral blood. This clonotype was obtained from a man in his 70s with acute or convalescent COVID-19.

The CDR3 sequence is CASSSTVHNSPLHF. CDR3 DNA: TGTGCCAGCAGTTCGACAGTCCATAATTCACCCCTCCACTTT. The chain employs TRBV6-5 and TRBJ1-6; D perhaps matches TRBD1 (5 bases). The CDR3 loop spans 14 amino acids. In germline, CDR1 is MNHEY, CDR2 SVGAGI. Deletions cut 4 bases from V and 5 bases from J, with 9 bases between.